This T cell receptor (beta chain) was recorded in a study of OX40 agonist ivuxolimab in advanced cancers. Profiled with immunoSEQ multiplex PCR; TCRdb holds only in-frame clones, not every one. This sample carries approximately 45,000 clones, roughly four fifths of them seen once, and the ten largest clones take roughly 2.2%. The germline gives CDR1 SGHTA, CDR2 FQGTGA. The germline V and J ends were trimmed by 2 bases and 0 bases, with 14 bases remaining between them. The CDR3 contains 16 residues. The clonotype was recovered from an adult with an advanced solid tumor such as melanoma, head and neck, liver or kidney cancer. Specimen: CD4+ or CD8+ T cells sorted from blood, collected in a trial of the OX40 agonist ivuxolimab. The chain employs TRBV7-3 and TRBJ2-7; tentatively, D is TRBD2 (5 bases). CDR3 protein: CASSLVGGSGSYEQYF. The CDR3 DNA reads TGTGCCAGCAGCTTAGTTGGAGGCTCCGGCTCCTACGAGCAGTACTTC.